This T cell receptor beta chain comes out of a study of cytomegalovirus exposure and HLA in healthy donors. Study-wide results and caveats: In a later analysis, at a false discovery rate of 0.05, 15,000 to 20,000 TCR beta sequences were associated with HLA alleles. What a later analysis showed was that several of the most significant clusters appeared linked to common viral pathogens.

The trim removed 4 bases at V and 1 base at J, leaving 9 bases unmatched. Germline V lookup: CDR1 MGHRA, CDR2 YSYEKL. The CDR3 totals 16 residues. The primer mix had 60 Vbeta and 13 Jbeta primers. Clones were read by immunoSEQ multiplex PCR, and TCRdb kept only the in-frame ones, dropping some. Of about 130,000 clones in the sample, roughly 88% are singletons; the top ten hold 2% to 3%. As for this clone: The antigen is unknown.

These donors, healthy bone marrow donors, were studied. There were likely unrecorded immune exposures, though donors were nominally healthy when sampled. The sample comprised PBMCs. The V and J genes are TRBV4-1 and TRBJ1-2; the match to TRBD1 covers 7 bases. The clonotype originates from a man aged 45-60 years in good health and CMV-seronegative. The chain's CDR3 is CASSLVPGQSNYGYTF. CDR3 coding DNA: TGCGCCAGCAGCCTGGTTCCGGGACAGAGTAACTATGGCTACACCTTC.